The source of this T cell receptor beta chain is a study of metastatic and nonmetastatic thyroid tumors. As for the study in general: Repertoire data that came from the blood and tumor or nodule tissue of malignant and benign thyroid patients were compared. The study's findings and limits: Within blood and tumor, benign nodules reportedly had significantly lower TCR beta diversity than malignant thyroid tumors did.

V dropped 5 bases and J dropped 3 bases, with 8 bases sitting between them. Looked up from germline, CDR1 is MGHRA and CDR2 is YSYEKL. The CDR3 extends over 12 amino acids. There were no patients who had received any treatment before thyroid surgery. Methods used by the authors: Clinicopathological groups differed in CDR3, with these differences serving to build a distant-metastasis classifier for papillary thyroid cancer. Using MiXCR, TCRdb re-called clones from the PCR reads. The V and J calls reflect TCRdb's pipeline rather than the authors' work. This table has tens of thousands of clones, 30% appearing once. As for this clone: Its antigen remains unknown.

The chain carries TRBV4-1 and TRBJ2-7; D is ambiguous. Sequencing used blood. The clonotype originates from a female donor with papillary thyroid cancer or a benign thyroid nodule (not recorded which). Some clones in this sample may be carry-over from other donors' samples. Here the CDR3 reads CASSDTFYEQYF. The CDR3 nucleotides read TGCGCCAGCAGCGATACCTTCTACGAGCAGTACTTC.